Presented here are 14 T cell receptor beta chains from one specimen sequenced in a study of T cell clonality in common variable immunodeficiency. Generated by immunoSEQ multiplex PCR, the TCRdb table keeps only in-frame clones and is missing some. Altogether about 52,000 clones were found in the sample, and no singletons occur. Material for sequencing was peripheral blood mononuclear cells. These receptors were obtained from a person aged 18 to 75 in good health.

In this sample, this clone turned up many times. The read finishes 3 residues shy of the CDR3 end, and the germline J gene is used to complete it. The chain has TRBV7-2 and TRBJ2-7; 10 positions agree with TRBD2. The junction had 1 base not matched to a gene; V was cut back by 3 bases and J by 2 bases. The CDR3 totals 14 residues. CDR1 is SGHTA and CDR2 is FQGNSA in the germline V gene. The CDR3 DNA, read in part, is TGTGCCAGCAGCTTGACTAGCGGGCCCTACGAG. It specifies CASSLTSGPYE. The whole CDR3 protein is CASSLTSGPYEQYF.

This clone has at least ten counts. The read halts 3 residues ahead of the CDR3 end, with the missing end drawn from the germline J gene. This chain uses TRBV19 with TRBJ2-1, with 9 bases matching TRBD2. Germline V gives CDR1 LNHDA, CDR2 SQIVND (reference sequence). The CDR3 loop spans 15 amino acids. V lost 6 bases, J lost 6 bases, and 9 bases stayed unmatched. CDR3 DNA, as far as it was read: TGTGCCAGTAGCCTCTCCCAGCGGGAGGTCAATGAG. Translating it yields CASSLSQREVNE. The whole CDR3 sequence reads CASSLSQREVNEQFF.

With respect to this clone: The junction shows a germline mismatch at one end, possibly a read error. The read ends 3 residues before the CDR3 terminus; that terminus is restored from the germline J gene. The chain recombines TRBV18 with TRBJ2-5, with 13 bases matching TRBD2. The V gene's germline CDR1 is KGHSH and CDR2 LQKENI. The CDR3 length is 19 residues. The part of the CDR3 DNA that was read is TGTGCCAGCTCCCCACCCCCCCCCACTAGCGGGGGGGCCCAAGAGACC. Translating gives CASSPPPPTSGGAQET. The whole CDR3 sequence is CASSPPPPTSGGAQETQYF.

This clone was detected ten times or more. The read finishes 3 residues shy of the CDR3 end, and the germline J gene is used to complete it. This chain uses TRBV5-6 with TRBJ1-1; D might be TRBD1 (5 bases). Germline V lookup: CDR1 SGHDT, CDR2 YYEEEE. V shed 0 bases and J shed 0 bases, with 9 bases lying between them. This CDR3 has 15 residues. CDR3 bases read: TGTGCCAGCAGCTTGGGTGCAGGGCTGAACACTGAA. Amino acid sequence: CASSLGAGLNTE. The CDR3 in full is CASSLGAGLNTEAFF.

This clone was found many times. The CDR3 end falls 3 residues outside the read, so it is completed with the germline J gene. V and J are TRBV6-1 and TRBJ2-7; 9 bases are a match to TRBD2. The CDR3 extends over 15 amino acids. V lost 3 bases, J lost 2 bases, and 5 bases stayed unmatched. Per the germline V gene, CDR1 is MNHNS and CDR2 is SASEGT. The part of the CDR3 DNA that was read is TGTGCCAGCAGTGAGGGAGCGGGAGGACCCTACGAG. Translated: CASSEGAGGPYE. The full CDR3 sequence reads CASSEGAGGPYEQYF.

This clone has ten or more counts. Coverage ceases 3 residues before the CDR3 finishes, and the germline J gene fills in the end. The J gene is TRBJ2-3, the V gene TRBV9, with D possibly TRBD2 on 6 matching bases. In germline, CDR1 is SGDLS, CDR2 YYNGEE. CDR3 length equals 16 residues. Between the trimmed V and J ends, which lost 1 base and 2 bases, there was a span of 14 bases. CDR3 region: CASSVFGGSNTDTQYF. CDR3 DNA (partial): TGTGCCAGCAGCGTATTTGGGGGGAGTAACACAGATACG.

This clone was recorded at least ten times. The read terminates 3 residues ahead of where the CDR3 ends, so the germline J gene completes it. The rearrangement links TRBV20-1 to TRBJ2-3; tentatively, D is TRBD1 (6 bases). V lost 3 bases to trimming and J lost 0 bases, with 13 bases between them. The CDR3 sequence is 15 residues long. Germline CDR1 reads DFQATT; CDR2 reads SNEGSKA (reference sequence). The covered CDR3 bases are TGCAGTGCTAGGTTTGACAGGCCTAGCACAGATACG. Translated, it gives CSARFDRPSTDT. The CDR3 reads in full as CSARFDRPSTDTQYF.

This clone was observed at least ten times. From the germline J gene comes the end of the CDR3, since the read stops 3 residues before it. The chain recombines TRBV20-1 with TRBJ2-7, with 10 positions matching TRBD2. Germline CDR1 DFQATT, CDR2 SNEGSKA (reference sequence). The CDR3 is 14 residues long. Losses at the gene ends were 6 bases for V and 1 base for J; bases not matched to a gene: 6. The CDR3 protein is CSAYTSGISYEQYF. The covered CDR3 bases are TGCAGTGCCTATACTAGCGGGATTTCCTACGAG.

As concerns this clone: Sequencing ends 3 residues short of the CDR3 end; the germline J gene provides the rest. The chain couples TRBV5-1 to TRBJ2-7; D gene uncertain. The CDR3 sequence is 11 residues long. Between the trimmed V and J ends, which lost 0 bases and 6 bases, there was a span of 4 bases. Germline CDR1 SGHRS, CDR2 YFSETQ. Incomplete CDR3 DNA: TGCGCCAGCAGCTTGGAGGGCGAG. The encoded protein is CASSLEGE. In full, the CDR3 is CASSLEGEQYF.

A few counts support this clone. A read error may account for a junction end that differs from germline. The read ends 3 residues early relative to the CDR3; the germline J gene fills the gap. The rearrangement joins TRBV7-9 to TRBJ2-3, with D tentatively TRBD1 (6 bases). Germline values: CDR1 SEHNR, CDR2 FQNEAQ (reference sequence). This CDR3 contains 15 residues. The sequenced CDR3 bases are TGTCCCAGCAGCCATAAACAGGGTCATGGAGAGACG. This sequence encodes CPSSHKQGHGET. From start to end, the CDR3 is CPSSHKQGHGETQYF.

At least ten counts were recorded for this clone. The read falls 3 residues short of the CDR3 end, and the missing part is taken from the germline J gene. The V gene is TRBV20-1, the J gene TRBJ2-3, with 13 bases lining up with TRBD2. V lost 0 bases, J lost 8 bases, and 5 bases stayed unmatched. Germline CDR1 DFQATT, CDR2 SNEGSKA (reference sequence). The CDR3 length is 15 residues. CDR3 in amino acids: CSAREELAGGPTQYF. The part of the CDR3 DNA that was read is TGCAGTGCTAGAGAAGAACTAGCGGGGGGGCCTACG.

Ten or more counts support this clone. An end of the junction differs from the germline gene, which may be a read error. From the germline J gene comes the end of the CDR3, since the read stops 3 residues before it. V usage is TRBV7-7 and J usage is TRBJ2-1; D may be TRBD2 (6 bases). CDR1 is SSHAT, CDR2 FNYEAQ, per germline (reference sequence). The CDR3 loop spans 14 amino acids. CDR3 DNA, as far as it was read: TGTGCTAGCAGCCCTCCCGGGGGAGACAATGAG. Translating it yields CASSPPGGDNE. The complete CDR3 reads CASSPPGGDNEQFF.

In the case of this clone: The sequenced fragment ends 3 residues before the CDR3 boundary, so the rest is inferred from the germline J gene. The V and J genes are TRBV19 and TRBJ2-4; TRBD1 matches at 7 bases. The germline CDR1 and CDR2 sequences are LNHDA and SQIVND (reference sequence). The CDR3 is made up of 15 amino acids. The sequenced CDR3 bases are TGTGCCAGTATTCGTTCGGCAGGGGGAAACTATGGT. Its translation is CASIRSAGGNYG. The complete CDR3 protein is CASIRSAGGNYGQYF.

This clone has a count of ten or more. The read ends 3 residues shy of where the CDR3 ends; the end is completed using the germline J gene. The chain combines TRBV11-2 with TRBJ2-7; no reliable D call. From germline, CDR1 is SGHAT and CDR2 FQNNGV. V lost 5 bases and J 4 bases, leaving 18 bases between the germline ends. This CDR3 contains 15 residues. CDR3 DNA (partial): TGTGCCAGCAGCCCCCGACGACAAATTCATTACGAG. Protein: CASSPRRQIHYE. The complete CDR3 protein is CASSPRRQIHYEQYF.